A single sample gave rise to the 13 T cell receptor beta chains below, sequenced in a study of blood T cell repertoires in COVID-19. Repertoires were generated with immunoSEQ multiplex PCR, while TCRdb's copy carries only in-frame clones and drops some. The sample consists of tens of thousands of clones, more than 75% of them appearing once. Sequencing was done on a sample of peripheral blood. The receptors come from a human donor in a cohort sampled during active COVID-19.

The genes are TRBV11-3 and TRBJ2-5; TRBD1 agrees at 12 bases. The CDR3 spans 16 residues. Germline CDR1 is SGHNT and CDR2 is YENEEA. J lost 3 bases, V lost 5 bases, and 7 bases had no gene match. CDR3 sequence reads: CASSAGTGGREETQYF. The CDR3 DNA reads as TGTGCCAGCAGCGCCGGGACAGGGGGCAGGGAAGAGACCCAGTACTTC.

About this clone itself: At one end, the junction sequence differs from germline, possibly due to a read error. The chain combines TRBV6-5 with TRBJ2-1; 9 nucleotides line up with TRBD2. This CDR3 spans 12 amino acids. Germline CDR1 is MNHEY and CDR2 is SVGAGI. In DNA form, the CDR3 reads TGTGCCAGCAGCTCGGGTAGCGGGGGATGGGTCTTC. This codes for CASSSGSGGWVF.

The chain uses TRBV6-1 and TRBJ2-7, with a weak D call TRBD1 (6 bases). This CDR3 has 16 residues. V was shortened by 4 bases and J by 0 bases, with 16 bases between the two germline ends. CDR1 and CDR2 from the germline V gene are MNHNS and SASEGT. This chain's CDR3 is CASSGYGTQSSYEQYF. The CDR3 DNA reads as TGTGCCAGCAGTGGCTACGGGACACAGAGCTCCTACGAGCAGTACTTC.

The J gene is TRBJ2-1, the V gene TRBV5-4, with D possibly being TRBD2 (6 bases). V was shortened by 5 bases and J by 7 bases, with 13 bases between the two germline ends. CDR3 length: 13 residues. CDR1 and CDR2 from the germline V gene are SGHNT and YYREEE (reference sequence). DNA for the CDR3: TGTGCCAGCAGAGACCCGGGGGAGAATGAGCAGTTCTTC. This sequence encodes CASRDPGENEQFF.

J is TRBJ1-1 and V is TRBV24-1; D is perhaps TRBD1 (5 bases). This CDR3 has 16 amino acids. Trimming took 3 bases from V and 3 from J, leaving 16 bases between them. Germline values: CDR1 KGHDR, CDR2 SFDVKD. The CDR3 loop is CATSDPPDGGYTEAFF. The CDR3 DNA is TGTGCCACCAGTGATCCCCCGGACGGGGGGTACACTGAAGCTTTCTTT.

This chain uses TRBV5-1 with TRBJ2-5, with a weak D call TRBD1 (5 bases). This CDR3 is 13 amino acids long. CDR1 and CDR2 (germline): SGHRS, YFSETQ. The V end was cut by 1 base, the J end by 9 bases, with 13 bases between. CDR3 in DNA: TGCGCCAGCAGCTTGCGGCTCCAAGGGGCCCAGTACTTC. This codes for CASSLRLQGAQYF. Combining the CDR3 with reference TRBV5-1 and TRBJ2-5 gives the whole variable domain KAGVTQTPRYLIKTRGQQVTLSCSPISGHRSVSWYQQTPGQGLQFLFEYFSETQRNKGNFPGRFSGRQFSNSRSEMNVSTLELGDSALYLCASSLRLQGAQYFGPGTRLLVL.

The chain employs TRBV3-1 (or the pseudogene TRBV3-2) and TRBJ2-1, with 9 bases that match TRBD2. This CDR3 is 13 amino acids long. CDR1 is LGHDT, CDR2 YNNKEL, per germline (reference sequence). Germline trimming cut 4 bases from V and 8 bases from J; bases unmatched to any gene: 3. CDR3 nucleotide sequence: TGTGCCAGCAGCCCGCGGGGGGGCGATGAGCAGTTCTTC. It specifies CASSPRGGDEQFF.

V gene TRBV5-1 combines with J gene TRBJ2-5, with D possibly TRBD1 on 7 matching bases. Germline V CDR1 and CDR2: SGHRS, YFSETQ. The CDR3 covers 15 residues. V dropped 3 bases and J dropped 4 bases, with 16 bases sitting between them. The CDR3 region is CASSWGDRLGETQYF. The CDR3 DNA reads TGCGCCAGCAGCTGGGGGGACAGATTAGGAGAGACCCAGTACTTC.

This clone was recorded only once. A read error may account for a junction end that differs from germline. The chain is built from TRBV2 and TRBJ2-2; 8 bases are a match to TRBD1. The CDR3 is made up of 14 amino acids. The V gene's germline CDR1 is SNHLY and CDR2 FYNNEI. The CDR3 is CASTEFRGPGELFF. CDR3 DNA sequence: TGTGCCAGCACTGAATTCAGGGGGCCCGGGGAGCTGTTTTTT.

The CDR3 nucleotides are TGTGCCAGCAGCAGGGACAGGGGCGCCCTCATGAACACTGAAGCTTTCTTT. Its protein product is CASSRDRGALMNTEAFF. The chain links TRBV7-3 to TRBJ1-1, with TRBD1 identical over 10 bases. This CDR3 is built from 17 residues. Germline lookup yields CDR1 SGHTA and CDR2 FQGTGA. Trimming cost V 5 bases and J 0 bases; bases outside gene matches: 9.

This chain uses TRBV19 with TRBJ1-2; no reliable D call. Trimming stripped 1 base from V and 3 bases from J, with 6 bases between. Germline V gene sequence: CDR1 LNHDA, CDR2 SQIVND (reference sequence). The CDR3 spans 13 residues. The CDR3 protein is CASSIAPDYGYTF. The CDR3 bases are TGTGCCAGTAGTATAGCGCCAGACTATGGCTACACCTTC.

The count of this clone is one. V is TRBV11-2 and J is TRBJ2-2, with 9 bases that match TRBD1. The CDR3 length is 16 residues. J gave up 1 base and V 5 bases, and 5 bases lay outside the gene matches. Germline V gene sequence: CDR1 SGHAT, CDR2 FQNNGV. As DNA, the CDR3 is TGTGCCAGCAGCCCGACAGGGGGGATGAACACCGGGGAGCTGTTTTTT. Translating gives CASSPTGGMNTGELFF.

The chain has TRBV4-1 and TRBJ1-5; D remains ambiguous. This CDR3 spans 13 amino acids. Germline loops: CDR1 MGHRA, CDR2 YSYEKL. Between the trimmed V and J ends, which lost 1 base and 7 bases, there was a span of 8 bases. The CDR3 bases are TGCGCCAGCAGCCAAGGGGCCGCACAGCCCCAGCATTTT. Translation: CASSQGAAQPQHF.